This TCR beta chain was retrieved from a study of cytomegalovirus exposure and HLA in healthy donors. The data were produced by immunoSEQ multiplex PCR, yet TCRdb's version contains in-frame clones alone and is incomplete. This sample has over 110,000 clones, with more than 85% found just once. Germline V CDR1 and CDR2: KGHSH, LQKENI. Trimming removed 3 bases from V and 1 base from J; junction bases left unmatched: 6. The CDR3 extends over 15 amino acids. The V and J genes are TRBV18 and TRBJ2-7; 7 bases are shared with TRBD1. The receptor was isolated from a man between 18 and 35 years old in good health and CMV-seropositive. The sample was PBMCs. The CDR3 protein is CASSPKGARSYEQYF. DNA for the CDR3: TGTGCCAGCTCACCTAAGGGGGCGCGGTCCTACGAGCAGTACTTC.